This T cell receptor (beta chain) was retrieved from a study of PD-L1 blockade in urothelial cancer. This clone was detected only once. The time point: pretreatment peripheral blood. A spike-in of synthetic TCR analog templates was added to each PCR. Produced via immunoSEQ multiplex PCR; TCRdb's table is partial and in-frame only. The sample consists of 60,000 to 65,000 clones, about 76% of them appearing once. This CDR3 is 11 amino acids long. The V end was cut by 4 bases, the J end by 2 bases, with 2 bases between. The germline gives CDR1 SGDLS, CDR2 YYNGEE. The clonotype was recovered from a man aged 65 to 79 with urothelial cancer. The specimen was PBMCs, collected around atezolizumab (anti-PD-L1) treatment. The chain is built from TRBV9 and TRBJ2-3; no definite D call. The CDR3 protein is CASSHTDTQYF. Written as DNA, the CDR3 is TGTGCCAGCAGCCACACAGATACGCAGTATTTT.